The 21 T cell receptor beta chains below come from one sample, sequenced in a study of neoadjuvant nivolumab and ipilimumab in lung cancer. Measured with immunoSEQ multiplex PCR; TCRdb has only the in-frame clones, and not every one. The repertoire includes approximately 29,000 clones, 83% of them detected once, and 5% to 5.5% sits in the top ten. The sequencing here drew on tumor tissue, taken after neoadjuvant nivolumab, alone or with ipilimumab, at or shortly before surgery. The receptor set was obtained from an adult with non-small cell lung cancer.

Notes on this clone: A single base is all that separates this from a far larger clone, so a read error is likely. This specimen includes other DNA sequences encoding the same CDR3. The CDR3 loop is CASSLGVNTEAFF. The CDR3 nucleotides read TGTGCCAGCAGCTTAGGTGTGAACACTGAAGCTTTCTTT. The rearrangement uses TRBV11-1 and TRBJ1-1, with D unclear. V lost 1 base, J lost 0 bases, and 3 bases lay in between. Germline CDR1 reads SGHAT; CDR2 reads FQDESV (reference sequence). The length of the CDR3 is 13 residues. The complete variable domain, with remaining parts taken from reference TRBV11-1 and TRBJ1-1, reads EAEVAQSPRYKITEKSQAVAFWCDPISGHATLYWYRQILGQGPELLVQFQDESVVDDSQLPKDRFSAERLKGVDSTLKIQPAELGDSAMYLCASSLGVNTEAFFGQGTRLTVV.

J is TRBJ1-3 and V is TRBV7-9; possible D gene TRBD1, 5 bases. The CDR3 runs to 13 residues. Germline V gene sequence: CDR1 SEHNR, CDR2 FQNEAQ (reference sequence). V was clipped by 6 bases and J by 4 bases, with 10 bases between them. DNA for the CDR3: TGTGCCAGCAGGGTAGGGGAAGGAAACACCATATATTTT. As protein: CASRVGEGNTIYF.

CDR3 in DNA: TGTGCCAGCAGCCCAGGGTCGCCGAATCAGCCCCAGCATTTT. Translation gives CASSPGSPNQPQHF. The chain is built from TRBV7-2 and TRBJ1-5, with D possibly being TRBD1 (5 bases). V was cut by 5 bases and J by 4 bases, with 12 bases left in between. The length of the CDR3 is 14 residues. In germline, CDR1 is SGHTA, CDR2 FQGNSA.

The genes are TRBV5-6 and TRBJ2-7; TRBD2 aligns across 9 bases. The CDR3 runs 14 residues. Germline V lookup: CDR1 SGHDT, CDR2 YYEEEE. V dropped 3 bases and J dropped 2; count of bases not matched to a gene: 3. The CDR3 region is CASSWRGGAYEQYF. In DNA, the CDR3 is TGTGCCAGCAGCTGGCGGGGGGGGGCCTACGAGCAGTACTTC. The full variable domain, completed using reference TRBV5-6 and TRBJ2-7, is DAGVTQSPTHLIKTRGQQVTLRCSPKSGHDTVSWYQQALGQGPQFIFQYYEEEERQRGNFPDRFSGHQFPNYSSELNVNALLLGDSALYLCASSWRGGAYEQYFGPGTRLTVT.

CDR3 DNA: TGTGCCAGCAGCAAAGACGGGGGTAGCGGGGGCCCCGGGGAGCTGTTTTTT. Amino acid sequence: CASSKDGGSGGPGELFF. V gene TRBV21-1 combines with J gene TRBJ2-2; the D segment call TRBD2 is taken from the table without a DNA check. TRBV21-1 is classified as a pseudogene. This CDR3 spans 17 amino acids.

The chain joins TRBV14 to TRBJ1-1, with 7 bases matching TRBD1. CDR1 is SGHDN, CDR2 FVKESK, per germline. V was clipped by 3 bases and J by 3 bases; unmatched bases: 4. The CDR3 totals 14 residues. CDR3 sequence reads: CASSHRTGDTEAFF. In nucleotides, the CDR3 is TGTGCCAGCAGCCATAGGACAGGCGACACTGAAGCTTTCTTT.

The J gene is TRBJ2-3, the V gene TRBV4-3, with D hard to call. CDR3 length: 15 residues. V gave up 0 bases and J gave up 0 bases, with 7 bases separating them. Per germline, CDR1 LGHNA and CDR2 YSLEER. The CDR3 is CASSQESASTDTQYF. CDR3 in DNA: TGCGCCAGCAGCCAAGAGTCAGCTAGCACAGATACGCAGTATTTT.

This chain uses TRBV7-8 with TRBJ2-3, with unresolved D. This CDR3 comprises 13 residues. CDR1 and CDR2 from the germline V gene are SGHVS and FQNEAQ. V lost 1 base and J 3 bases, leaving 5 bases between the germline ends. CDR3 protein: CASSLDRTDTQYF. CDR3 nucleotide sequence: TGTGCCAGCAGCTTAGACCGTACAGATACGCAGTATTTT.

The chain uses TRBV11-1 and TRBJ2-3, with TRBD2 matching over 8 bases. The germline V gene encodes CDR1 SGHAT and CDR2 FQDESV (reference sequence). This CDR3 comprises 16 residues. The trim removed 1 base at V and 3 bases at J, leaving 6 bases unmatched. In DNA, the CDR3 is TGTGCCAGCAGCTTAGAGTTAGCGGGATCAACAGATACGCAGTATTTT. As protein: CASSLELAGSTDTQYF.

The chain employs TRBV6-8 and TRBJ2-1, with TRBD2 matching 10 bases. After removal of 5 bases from V and 7 bases from J, the junction contained 14 bases not matched to a gene. The length of the CDR3 is 17 residues. Germline CDR1 reads MNHGY; CDR2 reads SAAAGT. The CDR3 DNA reads as TGTGCCAGCAGTGGACCCGGGACTAGCGACCGGACTAATGAGCAGTTCTTC. Translated: CASSGPGTSDRTNEQFF.

J is TRBJ2-2 and V is TRBV7-8; 9 bases map to TRBD2. CDR1 is SGHVS and CDR2 is FQNEAQ in the germline V gene. The CDR3 consists of 16 residues. After removal of 8 bases from V and 4 bases from J, the junction contained 11 bases not matched to a gene. The CDR3 spells CASHIAGVGSTGELFF. CDR3 bases: TGTGCCAGCCATATAGCGGGAGTCGGGAGCACCGGGGAGCTGTTTTTT. The complete variable domain, with remaining parts taken from reference TRBV7-8 and TRBJ2-2, reads GAGVSQSPRYKVAKRGQDVALRCDPISGHVSLFWYQQALGQGPEFLTYFQNEAQLDKSGLPSDRFFAERPEGSVSTLKIQRTQQEDSAVYLCASHIAGVGSTGELFFGEGSRLTVL.

This clone was detected only once. V and J are TRBV19 and TRBJ2-1, with 9 bases aligning to TRBD2. The CDR3 extends over 13 amino acids. Looked up from germline, CDR1 is LNHDA and CDR2 is SQIVND (reference sequence). The V gene end was trimmed by 6 bases and the J gene end by 9 bases; junction bases not matched to a gene: 6. The CDR3 coding sequence is TGTGCCAGTAGCGGACTAGCGAATGGTGAGCAGTTCTTC. Protein product: CASSGLANGEQFF.

This clone was picked up a small number of times. The chain combines TRBV6-5 with TRBJ2-5; TRBD1 matches 9 bases. The CDR3 totals 13 residues. The V and J ends lost 5 bases and 4 bases, in that order; junction bases with no gene match: 2. Germline loops: CDR1 MNHEY, CDR2 SVGAGI. DNA for the CDR3: TGTGCCAGCAGTCCGGGACAGGGAGAGACCCAGTACTTC. This gives the protein CASSPGQGETQYF.

The chain couples TRBV2 to TRBJ2-7; 8 bases fit TRBD1. The length of the CDR3 is 12 residues. The ends lost 6 bases at V and 7 bases at J; junction bases unmatched: 5. Germline CDR1 is SNHLY and CDR2 is FYNNEI. The CDR3 bases are TGTGCCAGCAGAGAGGACAGGGTGGAGCAGTACTTC. This gives the protein CASREDRVEQYF.

The rearrangement joins TRBV6-5 to TRBJ2-1; a possible D gene is TRBD2 (5 bases). This CDR3 region has 15 residues. Germline values: CDR1 MNHEY, CDR2 SVGAGI. Deletions cut 0 bases from V and 6 bases from J, with 12 bases between. CDR3 in amino acids: CASSYSRPEGNEQFF. CDR3 nucleotide sequence: TGTGCCAGCAGTTACTCGAGGCCCGAGGGCAATGAGCAGTTCTTC.

The chain combines TRBV7-3 with TRBJ2-3; 12 bases match TRBD1. The V segment lost 5 bases and the J segment 3 bases; nucleotides outside the gene matches: 9. From germline, CDR1 is SGHTA and CDR2 FQGTGA. This CDR3 has 17 amino acids. CDR3 amino acids: CASSPIGTGGITDTQYF. The CDR3 DNA sequence: TGTGCCAGCAGCCCCATCGGGACAGGGGGCATAACAGATACGCAGTATTTT.

This clone was detected once. The chain couples TRBV2 to TRBJ2-5; 9 bases match TRBD1. This CDR3 is 19 amino acids long. Germline assignment: CDR1 SNHLY and CDR2 FYNNEI. V trimming: 6 bases; J trimming: 4 bases; junction bases outside the gene matches: 21. The CDR3 protein is CASSEYGARDREEGETQYF. CDR3 DNA: TGTGCCAGCAGCGAATATGGGGCCCGGGACAGGGAAGAGGGAGAGACCCAGTACTTC.

V and J are TRBV5-1 and TRBJ2-3, with a weak D call TRBD2 (5 bases). With 0 bases removed from V and 1 base from J, the gap between germline ends came to 9 bases. The CDR3 extends over 15 amino acids. The germline V gene has CDR1 SGHRS and CDR2 YFSETQ. The CDR3 bases are TGCGCCAGCAGCTTGGCGGCTAGCCGCACAGATACGCAGTATTTT. Encoded protein: CASSLAASRTDTQYF. Together with reference TRBV5-1 and TRBJ2-3, the CDR3 gives the full variable domain: KAGVTQTPRYLIKTRGQQVTLSCSPISGHRSVSWYQQTPGQGLQFLFEYFSETQRNKGNFPGRFSGRQFSNSRSEMNVSTLELGDSALYLCASSLAASRTDTQYFGPGTRLTVL.

This chain links TRBV2 with TRBJ2-2; D may be TRBD1 (6 bases). The CDR3 runs 15 residues. Deletions cut 6 bases from V and 3 bases from J, with 14 bases between. CDR1 and CDR2 from the germline V gene are SNHLY and FYNNEI. The CDR3 loop reads CASRETGTHTGELFF. The CDR3 DNA follows: TGTGCCAGCAGGGAAACCGGGACACACACCGGGGAGCTGTTTTTT. The full variable domain, its missing parts supplied by reference TRBV2 and TRBJ2-2, is EPEVTQTPSHQVTQMGQEVILRCVPISNHLYFYWYRQILGQKVEFLVSFYNNEISEKSEIFDDQFSVERPDGSNFTLKIRSTKLEDSAMYFCASRETGTHTGELFFGEGSRLTVL.

The chain is built from TRBV6-1 and TRBJ1-2, with D hard to call. This CDR3 comprises 15 residues. V dropped 2 bases and J dropped 4 bases, with 14 bases sitting between them. Germline CDR1 is MNHNS and CDR2 is SASEGT. The CDR3 coding sequence is TGTGCCAGCAGTGAAACCCCCGGGGTATCCTATGGCTACACCTTC. Its protein is CASSETPGVSYGYTF.

The rearrangement links TRBV29-1 to TRBJ1-2; TRBD1 is a possible D gene (5 bases). This CDR3 spans 15 amino acids. The germline V and J ends were trimmed by 2 bases and 1 base, with 14 bases remaining between them. In germline, CDR1 is SQVTM, CDR2 ANQGSEA. CDR3 protein: CSVEMPGGINYGYTF. The CDR3 bases are TGCAGCGTTGAAATGCCGGGGGGAATTAACTATGGCTACACCTTC.